The 25 T cell receptor beta chains listed next were all sequenced from one sample in a study of radiotherapy plus CTLA-4 blockade in lung cancer (dated by TCRdb to the late 2010s). The library relied on the immunoSEQ multiplex PCR assay. Sourced from immuneACCESS, this table was stored by TCRdb with only in-frame sequences that have V and J called. A share of the clones is absent; for the studies checked, an unresolved V gene accounts for under half, and the remainder has no known explanation. The sample table shows fewer than 95,000 clones, and under 90% are seen once. Roughly 0.84% of the sample lies in the top ten. Sequencing used peripheral blood, obtained from a patient treated with radiotherapy plus ipilimumab. The receptors were sampled from a human donor with non-small cell lung cancer who had stable disease on radiotherapy plus ipilimumab.

The CDR3 nucleotides are TGTGCCAGCCCTTACCAATCGCGGGGACAGGGCGACGGGGAGCTGTTTTTT. It encodes CASPYQSRGQGDGELFF. This rearrangement joins TRBV27 to TRBJ2-2; 9 bases fit TRBD1. The CDR3 contains 17 residues. Germline CDR1 MNHEY, CDR2 SMNVEV (reference sequence). Losses at the gene ends were 8 bases for V and 7 bases for J; bases not matched to a gene: 17.

This clone was counted a few times. The chain has TRBV30 and TRBJ2-7; 10 bases match TRBD1. This CDR3 is 14 amino acids long. The V segment lost 3 bases and the J segment 5 bases; nucleotides outside the gene matches: 7. Germline-derived CDR1 and CDR2 are GTSNPN and SVGIG (reference sequence). The CDR3 DNA sequence: TGTGCCTGGAGGGGTCGGGACAGGGGCCACGAGCAGTACTTC. It codes for CAWRGRDRGHEQYF.

This clone was seen once. The genes are TRBV7-9 and TRBJ2-6; the D gene could be TRBD1 or TRBD2 (5 bases each). The germline gives CDR1 SEHNR, CDR2 FQNEAQ (reference sequence). Trimming took off 5 bases at V and 0 bases at J, with 11 bases between the two ends. This CDR3 region has 16 residues. Written as DNA, the CDR3 is TGTGCCAGCAGCCATCAGGGAGACTCTGGGGCCAACGTCCTGACTTTC. Encoded protein: CASSHQGDSGANVLTF.

In its sample, this clone was seen once. The chain is built from TRBV6-6 and TRBJ2-4, with D possibly being TRBD2 (5 bases). CDR1 is MNHNY, CDR2 SVGAGI, per germline (reference sequence). This CDR3 contains 16 residues. The V and J ends lost 3 bases and 10 bases respectively, with 22 bases between them. CDR3: CASSYSESDRGGIQYF. The CDR3 DNA reads TGTGCCAGCAGTTATTCCGAATCGGACCGGGGTGGAATTCAGTACTTC.

The CDR3, as DNA: TGTGCCAGCAGCGATCGGAGGGGGCTTTCACCCCTCCACTTT. It yields the protein CASSDRRGLSPLHF. J is TRBJ1-6 and V is TRBV7-2; 7 bases are a match to TRBD1. CDR3 size: 14 residues. Germline CDR1 SGHTA, CDR2 FQGNSA. V gave up 5 bases and J gave up 9 bases; unmatched junction bases: 7.

This sequence joins TRBV14 and TRBJ2-7; TRBD2 agrees at 9 bases. The germline gives CDR1 SGHDN, CDR2 FVKESK. Germline trimming cut 4 bases from V and 0 bases from J; bases unmatched to any gene: 4. CDR3 length: 15 residues. For the CDR3, the DNA is TGTGCCAGCAGCCCAATAGCGGGGGTCTCCTACGAGCAGTACTTC. The encoded protein is CASSPIAGVSYEQYF.

For this clone: The junction and the germline gene differ at one end; a read error may be behind it. The rearrangement links TRBV6-5 to TRBJ2-7; D possibly corresponds to TRBD1 (5 bases). Germline V gives CDR1 MNHEY, CDR2 SVGAGI. The CDR3 extends over 12 amino acids. The CDR3 bases are TGTGCCAGCAGTTACGTCCAGGGCGAAATGCTATTC. Encoded protein: CASSYVQGEMLF.

The J gene is TRBJ2-1, the V gene TRBV29-1; D perhaps matches TRBD1 (5 bases). Germline CDR1 SQVTM, CDR2 ANQGSEA. This CDR3 is built from 13 residues. V lost 5 bases and J lost 5, with 13 bases in between. As DNA, the CDR3 is TGCAGCGTTAGGTTCGAGACAGACAATGAGCAGTTCTTC. It codes for CSVRFETDNEQFF.

J is TRBJ2-7 and V is TRBV30; perhaps TRBD1 as D (5 bases). Trimming left V 3 bases short and J 3 bases short, with 15 bases between. The CDR3 runs 14 residues. Germline CDR1 and CDR2: GTSNPN and SVGIG (reference sequence). In nucleotides, the CDR3 is TGTGCCTGGAGAGCGCCAGGGCGTAGCTACGAGCAGTACTTC. Translating gives CAWRAPGRSYEQYF. The full variable domain, with the rest looked up from reference TRBV30 and TRBJ2-7, is SQTIHQWPATLVQPVGSPLSLECTVEGTSNPNLYWYRQAAGRGLQLLFYSVGIGQISSEVPQNLSASRPQDRQFILSSKKLLLSDSGFYLCAWRAPGRSYEQYFGPGTRLTVT.

In nucleotides, the CDR3 is TGTGCCAGCAGCCCCCGACAGGGACGGTTGAACACTGAAGCTTTCTTT. Protein product: CASSPRQGRLNTEAFF. The gene calls are TRBV4-2 and TRBJ1-1; the match to TRBD1 covers 7 bases. This CDR3 is 16 amino acids long. CDR1 is LGHNA, CDR2 YNFKEQ, per germline. Trimming at V came to 4 bases and at J to 0 bases, leaving 8 bases not matched to a gene.

V usage is TRBV9 and J usage is TRBJ2-5, with 7 bases matching TRBD2. V lost 1 base to trimming and J lost 5 bases; unmatched junction nucleotides: 8. Looked up from germline, CDR1 is SGDLS and CDR2 is YYNGEE. This CDR3 has 15 amino acids. CDR3 residues: CASSVLGGGGETQYF. CDR3 sequence (DNA): TGTGCCAGCAGCGTACTTGGCGGGGGAGGCGAGACCCAGTACTTC.

The chain recombines TRBV28 with TRBJ1-3, with D tentatively TRBD1 (5 bases). In germline, CDR1 is MDHEN, CDR2 SYDVKM. The CDR3 runs to 14 residues. Trimming shortened V by 9 bases and J by 4 bases, and 16 bases separated the two germline ends. The CDR3 spells CASTPGGTGNTIYF. Written as DNA, the CDR3 is TGTGCCAGTACGCCGGGGGGAACCGGAAACACCATATATTTT.

The chain is built from TRBV10-3 and TRBJ2-7; 14 bases are a match to TRBD2. Looked up from germline, CDR1 is ENHRY and CDR2 is SYGVKD. V shed 2 bases, J shed 2 bases, and the junction held 2 bases outside the gene matches. The CDR3 covers 16 residues. DNA for the CDR3: TGTGCCATCAGTGAGGGACTAGCGGGGGGCACCTACGAGCAGTACTTC. This encodes CAISEGLAGGTYEQYF.

The chain has TRBV11-2 and TRBJ1-3, with D maybe TRBD1 (5 bases). This CDR3 contains 17 residues. From germline, CDR1 is SGHAT and CDR2 FQNNGV. The V end was cut by 2 bases, the J end by 0 bases, with 14 bases between. Here the CDR3 DNA reads TGTGCCAGCAGCTTATATGGGCCAGGGAGCTCTGGAAACACCATATATTTT. This gives the protein CASSLYGPGSSGNTIYF.

This rearrangement joins TRBV5-4 to TRBJ2-1; 9 nucleotides match TRBD2. CDR1 and CDR2 from the germline V gene are SGHNT and YYREEE (reference sequence). There are 15 residues in the CDR3. V lost 5 bases, J lost 6 bases, and 9 bases stayed unmatched. Here the CDR3 reads CASRGVAGGRNEQFF. The CDR3 DNA reads TGTGCCAGCAGAGGGGTGGCGGGGGGGCGCAATGAGCAGTTCTTC.

The chain combines TRBV28 with TRBJ1-2; a weak D match, TRBD1 (5 bases). The germline gives CDR1 MDHEN, CDR2 SYDVKM. Trimming removed 7 bases from V and 0 bases from J, with 12 bases in between. This CDR3 has 14 amino acids. As DNA, the CDR3 is TGTGCCAGCATACCCCAGGGACCTAACTATGGCTACACCTTC. It translates to CASIPQGPNYGYTF.

This clone was counted only a few times. This rearrangement joins TRBV5-5 to TRBJ1-5; 10 bases map to TRBD1. Germline-derived CDR1 and CDR2 are SGHKS and YYEKEE (reference sequence). V shed 0 bases and J 5 bases; nucleotides not matched to a gene: 11. This CDR3 region has 18 residues. The CDR3 sequence is CASSLALDRGSRDQPQHF. For the CDR3, the DNA is TGTGCCAGCAGCTTGGCCTTGGACAGGGGGTCTCGGGATCAGCCCCAGCATTTT. The whole variable domain, remainder taken from reference TRBV5-5 and TRBJ1-5, is DAGVTQSPTHLIKTRGQQVTLRCSPISGHKSVSWYQQVLGQGPQFIFQYYEKEERGRGNFPDRFSARQFPNYSSELNVNALLLGDSALYLCASSLALDRGSRDQPQHFGDGTRLSIL.

V and J are TRBV19 and TRBJ1-3, with D tentatively TRBD1 (5 bases). Trimming stripped 7 bases from V and 3 bases from J, with 22 bases between. There are 17 residues in the CDR3. Germline V gives CDR1 LNHDA, CDR2 SQIVND (reference sequence). The CDR3 nucleotides read TGTGCCAGTATCCCCCCCCGGGGCGCGGGTTTTGGAAACACCATATATTTT. Translated, it gives CASIPPRGAGFGNTIYF.

The rearrangement links TRBV7-8 to TRBJ2-7; D could derive from TRBD1 or TRBD2 (5 bases each). Trimming shortened V by 5 bases and J by 3 bases, and 11 bases separated the two germline ends. In germline, CDR1 is SGHVS, CDR2 FQNEAQ. The CDR3 sequence is 13 residues long. The CDR3 sequence is CASSPGTYYEQYF. The CDR3 bases are TGTGCCAGCAGCCCCGGGACCTACTACGAGCAGTACTTC.

J is TRBJ1-4 and V is TRBV11-2, with D uncertain. The CDR3 length is 14 residues. Germline CDR1 is SGHAT and CDR2 is FQNNGV. The V end was cut by 0 bases, the J end by 9 bases, with 11 bases between. The CDR3 DNA sequence: TGTGCCAGCAGCTTAGATGTGGCAGATAAAAAACTGTTTTTT. This translates into CASSLDVADKKLFF.

The rearrangement joins TRBV7-9 to TRBJ1-2; D remains ambiguous. Between the trimmed V and J ends, which lost 1 base and 2 bases, there was a span of 14 bases. The germline CDR1 and CDR2 sequences are SEHNR and FQNEAQ (reference sequence). There are 16 residues in the CDR3. The CDR3 DNA is TGTGCCAGCAGCTTAGTTTTAACAGAAGAAAACTATGGCTACACCTTC. This encodes CASSLVLTEENYGYTF.

CDR3 residues: CASSLDRAYEQYF. CDR3 nucleotides: TGTGCCAGCAGCCTGGACAGGGCCTACGAGCAGTACTTC. The chain employs TRBV13 and TRBJ2-7; 8 nucleotides agree with TRBD1. The CDR3 has 13 residues. The junction had 2 bases not matched to a gene; V was cut back by 5 bases and J by 2 bases. CDR1 is PRHDT and CDR2 is FYEKMQ in the germline V gene (reference sequence).

This chain joins TRBV11-3 and TRBJ2-3, with TRBD1 as a possible D gene (6 bases). The CDR3 consists of 13 residues. V was clipped by 5 bases and J by 8 bases, with 14 bases between them. Germline values: CDR1 SGHNT, CDR2 YENEEA. In DNA form, the CDR3 reads TGTGCCAGCAGCCTGAGTGGGGGCGGTACGCAGTATTTT. Translating gives CASSLSGGGTQYF.

This sequence joins TRBV6-1 and TRBJ1-5; possibly TRBD1 for D (6 bases). Germline V lookup: CDR1 MNHNS, CDR2 SASEGT. Trimming took 2 bases from V and 2 from J, leaving 10 bases between them. The CDR3 is made up of 15 amino acids. The chain's CDR3 is CASSENRVGNQPQHF. The CDR3 DNA is TGTGCCAGCAGTGAAAACAGGGTGGGCAATCAGCCCCAGCATTTT.

V gene TRBV10-1 combines with J gene TRBJ1-1; 7 bases map to TRBD1. CDR3 length: 13 amino acids. Germline loops: CDR1 WNHNN, CDR2 SYGVQD (reference sequence). V lost 6 bases to trimming and J lost 4 bases; unmatched junction nucleotides: 5. The CDR3 sequence is CASREQGTTEAFF. The CDR3 bases are TGCGCCAGCAGGGAACAGGGGACCACTGAAGCTTTCTTT.